This T cell receptor (beta chain) was sequenced for a study of blood T cell repertoires in COVID-19. On the study more broadly: COVID-19 samples from acute and convalescent phases originated in the United States, Italy and Spain. PBMCs, B-cell-depleted T cells, or T cells provided the cDNA or gDNA that made up the material.

V gave up 4 bases and J gave up 0 bases, with 13 bases separating them. The CDR3 contains 15 residues. The germline V gene encodes CDR1 GTSNPN and CDR2 SVGIG (reference sequence). The authors' processing: Cell counts per sample came from amplifying reference gene primers. Measured with immunoSEQ multiplex PCR; TCRdb has only the in-frame clones, and not every one. The V and J calls and clone size were taken over from that table, and D and trimming were inferred from the DNA. The profile covers some 70,000 clones, with 86% appearing a single time and 5.5% to 8% taken by the ten largest. This TCR was sampled from a man aged 50 or older with active COVID-19. The chain couples TRBV30 to TRBJ2-1, with D perhaps matching TRBD2 (6 bases). Sequenced sample: peripheral blood. Here the CDR3 reads CAWKRAASSYNEQFF. The CDR3 DNA reads as TGTGCCTGGAAGCGGGCAGCAAGCTCCTACAATGAGCAGTTCTTC.